This T cell receptor beta chain was recovered during a study of beta chain features in type 1 diabetes. Each population that was sorted was more than 95% pure. Expressed TCRB transcripts were sequenced because the isolated RNA had all been reverse transcribed beforehand. TCRdb's copy holds only in-frame clones and misses some; the assay was immunoSEQ multiplex PCR. The repertoire holds around 97,000 clones, with under 30% as singletons. The CDR3 is made up of 15 amino acids. Trimming cost V 0 bases and J 6 bases; bases outside gene matches: 5. Germline CDR1 and CDR2: MNHNY and SVGAGI (reference sequence). Points from the study as a whole: TCRB CDR3s from Type 1 diabetes patients were moderately but significantly shorter in all four CD4+ subsets. PCR may have favored shorter templates equally in patients and controls.

On this clone: What it binds is unknown.

The V gene is TRBV6-6, the J gene TRBJ1-5; TRBD1 matches at 7 bases. The receptor's source is a young woman with type 1 diabetes. Sequencing was done on a sample of central memory CD4+ T cells from blood. The CDR3 DNA reads TGTGCCAGCAGTTACTCAACAGGGGCAGGTCAGCCCCAGCATTTT. It translates to CASSYSTGAGQPQHF.